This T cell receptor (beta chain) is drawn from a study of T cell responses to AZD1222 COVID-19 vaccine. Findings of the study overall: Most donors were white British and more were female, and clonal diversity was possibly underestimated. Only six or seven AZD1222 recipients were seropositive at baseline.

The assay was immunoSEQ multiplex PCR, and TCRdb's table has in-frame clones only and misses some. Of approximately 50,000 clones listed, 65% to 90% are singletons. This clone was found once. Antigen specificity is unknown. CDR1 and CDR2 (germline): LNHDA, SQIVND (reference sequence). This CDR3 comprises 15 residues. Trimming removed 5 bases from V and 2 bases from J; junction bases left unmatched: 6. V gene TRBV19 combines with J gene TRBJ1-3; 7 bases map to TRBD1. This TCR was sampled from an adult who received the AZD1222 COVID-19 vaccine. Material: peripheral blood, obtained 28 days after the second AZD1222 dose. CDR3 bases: TGTGCCAGTAGTGGCCGGGACAGAGCTGGAAACACCATATATTTT. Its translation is CASSGRDRAGNTIYF. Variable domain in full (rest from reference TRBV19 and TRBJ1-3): DGGITQSPKYLFRKEGQNVTLSCEQNLNHDAMYWYRQDPGQGLRLIYYSQIVNDFQKGDIAEGYSVSREKKESFPLTVTSAQKNPTAFYLCASSGRDRAGNTIYFGEGSWLTVV.